This TCR beta chain emerged from a study of T cell responses to AZD1222 COVID-19 vaccine. Whole-study findings and limits: Two AZD1222 doses significantly raised spike-specific TCR breadth and depth over controls. Baseline serology detected seropositivity in only a handful of AZD1222 recipients.

This clone was counted a single time. Its matching antigen is unknown. Clones were sequenced by immunoSEQ multiplex PCR, and TCRdb holds only the in-frame ones, with some missing. The table shows tens of thousands of clones, with over 80% occurring only once. Analyses pooled second doses at about 4 or about 12 weeks. The CDR3 runs 15 residues. Trimming pared 1 base from V and 1 base from J, leaving 11 bases between. CDR1 is KGHSH, CDR2 LQKENI, per germline. This receptor was taken from an adult who received the AZD1222 COVID-19 vaccine. The rearrangement links TRBV18 to TRBJ2-7; no definite D call. The material sequenced was peripheral blood, taken 28 days after the second AZD1222 dose. CDR3 region: CASSPRDTLSYEQYF. The CDR3 DNA follows: TGTGCCAGCTCACCACGAGACACTCTATCCTACGAGCAGTACTTC.